This T cell receptor (beta chain) was sequenced for a study of human T cells and chemical hapten exposure (dated by TCRdb to the early 2020s). Broadly, across the study: For sensitization, 2% DPC in acetone was applied to a roughly 2 cm by roughly 2 cm area of upper inner arm skin. Throughout the roughly 25-week study period, patients were also given weekly therapeutic DPC doses on the scalp. Patch testing was performed on the upper back with Finn chambers containing 0.01% DPC, and the patch tests were scored after 6 days according to International Contact Dermatitis Research Group standards. Alopecia areata with under or over 50% scalp involvement, alopecia totalis and alopecia universalis were represented in the patient cohort, which was mostly female. Libraries were pooled for sequencing, and per-sample TCR yields varied mainly because of small differences in library volumes within the pool. Peripheral blood TCR repertoire changes were tracked in vivo in alopecia patients during primary and secondary sensitization to the hapten diphenylcyclopropenone (DPC). Patient blood was sampled pre-sensitization (week 0) and at 2, 6 and about 24 weeks after DPC sensitization. Blood for TCR sequencing was provided by twenty-nine alopecia patients at one to four time points (pre-sensitization, 2, 6 and 24 weeks). General conclusions and limits of the study: The number of TCRs above 1 in 1000 frequency did not change with DPC sensitization; there was no evidence of global repertoire structure alterations. Significantly more large CDR3 similarity clusters were formed by expanded TCRs than by pre-sensitization or healthy control sets, consistent with antigen-driven responses. The number of PT1 expanded TCRs positively correlated with patch test score, significant at thresholds 8, 16 and 32 but not 4. All patients had alopecia, a presumed autoimmune disease, so their immune response might differ from that of healthy individuals. Repeated subsampling changed both the strength of the expansion versus patch-test correlation and the threshold at which the correlation became significant.

To prepare the library, RACE was applied. TCRdb records NextSeq 500 as the sequencer. During library preparation, unique molecular identifiers were attached to individual cDNA molecules so that TCRs could be counted in a quantitative, reproducible way. From each blood RNA sample, both TCR alpha and TCR beta chains were sequenced. The original methods were these. The median number of TCRs per sample was approximately 93,000, ranging from roughly 23,224 to 690,600. The Decombinator software suite was used to annotate the V, J and CDR3 of the TCR reads. Every sample was subsampled to the same number of TCRs (28,000) for the PS versus PT1 abundance plots. TCRs were defined as expanded if absent before sensitization and observed at least eight times at the 2-week time point. Using fastp at Q25 and MiXCR, TCRdb reprocessed the public reads and kept productive beta chains. Duplicate CDR3 protein sequences are folded into a single record with the most common DNA and genes. TCRdb, not the original authors, processed these V and J calls. This sample is represented by around 56,000 distinct CDR3 sequences; around 10% of them were singletons. 8% to 10% of the sample belongs to the ten largest clones.

Taken with the paper, the label for time point translates to: pre-sensitization, week 0. This specimen's treatment or condition label, interpreted: therapeutic diphenylcyclopropenone sensitization with weekly scalp DPC. At every patch-test visit, the blood draw took place before the patch test was put on. To be eligible, patients had to be aged 18 to 70, diagnosed with alopecia and judged suitable for DPC therapy, while pregnant patients were excluded. Total RNA was extracted from unfractionated whole blood that had been collected in Tempus Blood RNA tubes. Comments on this clonotype: The antigen it binds to is not known. The record has no base qualities; no much larger clone is one base away.

The receptor comes from a man aged 35 to 55 with alopecia areata. Some clones in this sample may be carry-over from other donors' samples. The sample here was whole blood, taken in connection with sensitization to the hapten diphenylcyclopropenone (DPC).

The DNA is TGTGCCAGCAGCTTATCCCTAGCGGAATACAATGAGCAGTTCTTC. This yields the protein CASSLSLAEYNEQFF. The chain links TRBV7-9 with TRBJ2-1, and TRBD2 aligns with 7 junction nucleotides. The CDR3 starts with the cysteine, ends with the phenylalanine, and has 15 residues. Only the CDR3 region is kept as DNA, spanning 45 bases read in frame from base 1. The germline V gene (reference sequence) gives CDR1 as SEHNR and CDR2 as FQNEAQ. V lost 2 bases and J lost 4 bases, and the count of bases not matched to a germline gene is 5.